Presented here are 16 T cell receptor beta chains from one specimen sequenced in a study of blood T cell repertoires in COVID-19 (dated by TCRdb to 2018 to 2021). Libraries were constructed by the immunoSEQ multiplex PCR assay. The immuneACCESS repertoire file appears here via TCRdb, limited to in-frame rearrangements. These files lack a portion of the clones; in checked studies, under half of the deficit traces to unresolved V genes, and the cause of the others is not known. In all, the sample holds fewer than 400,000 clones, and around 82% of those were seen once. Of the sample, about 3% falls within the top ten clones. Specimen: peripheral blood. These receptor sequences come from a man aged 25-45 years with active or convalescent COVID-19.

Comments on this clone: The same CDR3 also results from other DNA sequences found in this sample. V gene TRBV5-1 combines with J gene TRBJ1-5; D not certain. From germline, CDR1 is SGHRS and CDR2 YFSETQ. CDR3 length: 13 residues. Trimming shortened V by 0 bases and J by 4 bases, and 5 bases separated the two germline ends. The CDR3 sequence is CASSLGENQPQHF. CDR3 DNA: TGCGCCAGCAGCTTGGGGGAGAATCAGCCCCAGCATTTT.

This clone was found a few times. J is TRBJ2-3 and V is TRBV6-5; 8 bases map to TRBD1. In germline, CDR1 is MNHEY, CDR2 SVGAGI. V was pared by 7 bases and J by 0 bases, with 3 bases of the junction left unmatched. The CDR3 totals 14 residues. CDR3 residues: CASTQGASTDTQYF. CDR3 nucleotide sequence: TGTGCCAGCACTCAGGGGGCTAGCACAGATACGCAGTATTTT.

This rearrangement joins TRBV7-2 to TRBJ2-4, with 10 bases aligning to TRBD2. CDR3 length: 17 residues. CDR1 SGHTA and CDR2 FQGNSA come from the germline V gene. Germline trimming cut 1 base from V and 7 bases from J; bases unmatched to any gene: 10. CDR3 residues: CASSLGVAGGIYNIQYF. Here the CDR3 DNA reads TGTGCCAGCAGCTTAGGGGTAGCGGGAGGCATCTACAACATTCAGTACTTC.

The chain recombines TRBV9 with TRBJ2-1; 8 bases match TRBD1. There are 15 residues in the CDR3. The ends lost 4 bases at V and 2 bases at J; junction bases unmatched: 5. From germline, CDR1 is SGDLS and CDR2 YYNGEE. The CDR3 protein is CASSFQGAAYNEQFF. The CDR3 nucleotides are TGTGCCAGCAGCTTCCAGGGGGCCGCCTACAATGAGCAGTTCTTC.

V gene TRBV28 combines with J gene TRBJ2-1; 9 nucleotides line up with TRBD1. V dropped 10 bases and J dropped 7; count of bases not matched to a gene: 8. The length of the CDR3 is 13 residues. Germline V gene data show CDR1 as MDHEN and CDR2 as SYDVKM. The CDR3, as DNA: TGTGCCATCCGGACAGGGGAGTTAAATGAGCAGTTCTTC. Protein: CAIRTGELNEQFF.

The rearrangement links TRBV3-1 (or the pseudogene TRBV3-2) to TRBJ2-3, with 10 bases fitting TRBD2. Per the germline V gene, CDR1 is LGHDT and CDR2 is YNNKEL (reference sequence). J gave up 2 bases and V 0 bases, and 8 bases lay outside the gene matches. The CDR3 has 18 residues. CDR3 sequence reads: CASSQELVAGGLTDTQYF. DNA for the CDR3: TGTGCCAGCAGCCAAGAATTGGTAGCGGGAGGCCTCACAGATACGCAGTATTTT.

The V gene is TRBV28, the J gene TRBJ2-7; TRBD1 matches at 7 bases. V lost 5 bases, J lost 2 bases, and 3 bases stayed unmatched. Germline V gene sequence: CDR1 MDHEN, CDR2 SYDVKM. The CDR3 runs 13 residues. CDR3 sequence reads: CASSQRGPYEQYF. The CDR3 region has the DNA TGTGCCAGCAGTCAGAGGGGGCCCTACGAGCAGTACTTC.

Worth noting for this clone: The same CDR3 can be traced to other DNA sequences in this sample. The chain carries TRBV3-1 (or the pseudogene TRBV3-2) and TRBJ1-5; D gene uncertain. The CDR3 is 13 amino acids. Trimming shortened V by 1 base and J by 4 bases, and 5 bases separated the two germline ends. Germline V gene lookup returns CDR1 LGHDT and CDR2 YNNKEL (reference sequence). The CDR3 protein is CASSQGGNQPQHF. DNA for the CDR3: TGTGCCAGCAGCCAAGGCGGGAATCAGCCCCAGCATTTT.

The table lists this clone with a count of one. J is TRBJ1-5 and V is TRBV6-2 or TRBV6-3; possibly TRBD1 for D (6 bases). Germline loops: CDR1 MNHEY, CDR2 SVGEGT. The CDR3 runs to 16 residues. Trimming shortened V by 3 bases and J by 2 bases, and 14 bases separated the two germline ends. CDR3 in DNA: TGTGCCAGCAGTTATACCCAGGGGTTGGGCAATCAGCCCCAGCATTTT. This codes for CASSYTQGLGNQPQHF.

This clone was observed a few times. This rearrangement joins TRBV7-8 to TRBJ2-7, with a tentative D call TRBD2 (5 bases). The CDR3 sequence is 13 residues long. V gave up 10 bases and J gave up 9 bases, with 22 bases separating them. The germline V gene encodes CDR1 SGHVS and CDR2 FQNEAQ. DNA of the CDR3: TGTGCCACCTCCCCGAGGGCGGGTTGGGCGCAGTACTTC. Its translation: CATSPRAGWAQYF. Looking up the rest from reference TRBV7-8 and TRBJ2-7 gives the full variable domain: GAGVSQSPRYKVAKRGQDVALRCDPISGHVSLFWYQQALGQGPEFLTYFQNEAQLDKSGLPSDRFFAERPEGSVSTLKIQRTQQEDSAVYLCATSPRAGWAQYFGPGTRLTVT.

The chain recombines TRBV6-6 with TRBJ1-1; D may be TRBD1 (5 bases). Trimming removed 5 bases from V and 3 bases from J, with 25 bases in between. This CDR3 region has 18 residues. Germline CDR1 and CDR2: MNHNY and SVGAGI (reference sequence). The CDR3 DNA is TGTGCCAGCAGTCGGGGACTCCCGATACAGGACCGTTACACTGAAGCTTTCTTT. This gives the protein CASSRGLPIQDRYTEAFF.

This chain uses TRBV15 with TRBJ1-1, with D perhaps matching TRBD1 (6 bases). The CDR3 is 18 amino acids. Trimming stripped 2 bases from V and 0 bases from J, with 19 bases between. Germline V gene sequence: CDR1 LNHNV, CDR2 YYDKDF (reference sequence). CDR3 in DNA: TGTGCCACCAGCAGATCGAGGGACATCCTCAGGGTGAACACTGAAGCTTTCTTT. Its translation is CATSRSRDILRVNTEAFF. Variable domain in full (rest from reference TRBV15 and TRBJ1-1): DAMVIQNPRYQVTQFGKPVTLSCSQTLNHNVMYWYQQKSSQAPKLLFHYYDKDFNNEADTPDNFQSRRPNTSFCFLDIRSPGLGDTAMYLCATSRSRDILRVNTEAFFGQGTRLTVV.

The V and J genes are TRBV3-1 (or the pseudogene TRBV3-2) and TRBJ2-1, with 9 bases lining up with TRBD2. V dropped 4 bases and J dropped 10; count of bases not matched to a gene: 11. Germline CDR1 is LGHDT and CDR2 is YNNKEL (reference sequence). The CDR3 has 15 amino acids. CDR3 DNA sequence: TGTGCCAGCAGCCCGGGGGCTAGCGGGGCCGGGGAGCAGTTCTTC. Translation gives CASSPGASGAGEQFF.

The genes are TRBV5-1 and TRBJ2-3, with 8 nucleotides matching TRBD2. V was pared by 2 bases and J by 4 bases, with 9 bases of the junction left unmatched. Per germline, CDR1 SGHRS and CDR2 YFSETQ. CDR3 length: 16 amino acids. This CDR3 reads CASSFSMVLAADTQYF. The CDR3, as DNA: TGCGCCAGCAGCTTTAGCATGGTACTAGCGGCAGATACGCAGTATTTT.

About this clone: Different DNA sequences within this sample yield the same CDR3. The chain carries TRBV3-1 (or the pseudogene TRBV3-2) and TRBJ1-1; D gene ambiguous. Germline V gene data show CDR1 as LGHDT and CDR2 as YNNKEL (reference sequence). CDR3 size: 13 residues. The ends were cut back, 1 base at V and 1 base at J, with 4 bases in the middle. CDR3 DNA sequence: TGTGCCAGCAGCCAAGCCCGGAACACTGAAGCTTTCTTT. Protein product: CASSQARNTEAFF.

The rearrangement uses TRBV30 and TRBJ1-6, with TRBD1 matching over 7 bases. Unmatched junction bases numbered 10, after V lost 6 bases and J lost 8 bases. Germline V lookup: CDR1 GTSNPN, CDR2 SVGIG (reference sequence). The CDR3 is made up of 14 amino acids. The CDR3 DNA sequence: TGTGCCTGTTACAGACAGGGTAGTTATTCACCCCTCCACTTT. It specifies CACYRQGSYSPLHF.